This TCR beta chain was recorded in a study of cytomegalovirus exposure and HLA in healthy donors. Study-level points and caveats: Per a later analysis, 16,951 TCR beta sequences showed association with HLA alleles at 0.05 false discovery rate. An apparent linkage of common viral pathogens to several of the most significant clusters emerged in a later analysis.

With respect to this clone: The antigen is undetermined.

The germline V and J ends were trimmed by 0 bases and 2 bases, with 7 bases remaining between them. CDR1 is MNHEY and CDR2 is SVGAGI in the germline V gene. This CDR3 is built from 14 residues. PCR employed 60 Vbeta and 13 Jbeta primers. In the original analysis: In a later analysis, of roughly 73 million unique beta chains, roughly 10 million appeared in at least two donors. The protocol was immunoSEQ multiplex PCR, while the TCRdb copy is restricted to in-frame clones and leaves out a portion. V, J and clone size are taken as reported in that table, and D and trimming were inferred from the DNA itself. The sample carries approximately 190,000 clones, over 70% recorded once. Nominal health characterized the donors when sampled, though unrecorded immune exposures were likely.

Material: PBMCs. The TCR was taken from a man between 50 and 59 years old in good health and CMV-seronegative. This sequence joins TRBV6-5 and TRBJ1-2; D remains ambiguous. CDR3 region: CASSYSIGNYGYTF. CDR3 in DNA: TGTGCCAGCAGTTACTCGATCGGGAACTATGGCTACACCTTC.